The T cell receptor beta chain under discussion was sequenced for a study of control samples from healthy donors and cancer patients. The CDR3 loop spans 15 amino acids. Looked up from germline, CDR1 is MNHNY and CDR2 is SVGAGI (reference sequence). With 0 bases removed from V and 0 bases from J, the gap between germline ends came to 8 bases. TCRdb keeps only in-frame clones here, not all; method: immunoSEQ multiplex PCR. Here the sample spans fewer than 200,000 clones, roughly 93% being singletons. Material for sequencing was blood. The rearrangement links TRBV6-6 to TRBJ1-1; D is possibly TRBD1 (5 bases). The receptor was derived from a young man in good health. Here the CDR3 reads CASSYSQGMNTEAFF. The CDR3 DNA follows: TGTGCCAGCAGTTACTCGCAGGGAATGAACACTGAAGCTTTCTTT.